These 25 T cell receptor beta chains originate from one sample sequenced in a study of cytomegalovirus exposure and HLA in healthy donors. The PCR employed 60 Vbeta primers together with 13 Jbeta primers. Assay used: immunoSEQ multiplex PCR; TCRdb lists only in-frame clones, some missing. The repertoire holds around 150,000 clones, with about 85% as singletons. Sequencing was performed on PBMCs. The receptors were gathered from a man between 18 and 29 years old in good health and CMV-seropositive.

The V call is TRBV5-6, the J call TRBJ2-6, with 12 bases lining up with TRBD1. The CDR3 spans 17 residues. V lost 3 bases to trimming and J lost 4 bases; unmatched junction nucleotides: 5. The germline V gene encodes CDR1 SGHDT and CDR2 YYEEEE. The CDR3, as DNA: TGTGCCAGCAGCTGGGGGGACAGGGGGCTGGGGGCCAACGTCCTGACTTTC. This sequence encodes CASSWGDRGLGANVLTF.

The V and J genes are TRBV15 and TRBJ2-1; D perhaps matches TRBD2 (6 bases). The V gene's germline CDR1 is LNHNV and CDR2 YYDKDF (reference sequence). This CDR3 contains 12 residues. Between the trimmed V and J ends, which lost 9 bases and 10 bases, there was a span of 16 bases. CDR3 nucleotides: TGTGCCACTGGGAGGCTTGACTTCGAGCAGTTCTTC. Amino acid sequence: CATGRLDFEQFF.

The chain combines TRBV7-9 with TRBJ2-3; 8 bases map to TRBD2. CDR3 length equals 15 residues. Germline-derived CDR1 and CDR2 are SEHNR and FQNEAQ (reference sequence). V was pared by 4 bases and J by 2 bases, with 5 bases of the junction left unmatched. As DNA, the CDR3 is TGTGCCAGCAGCTCGGGGGGGACCTACACAGATACGCAGTATTTT. This gives the protein CASSSGGTYTDTQYF.

The chain combines TRBV20-1 with TRBJ2-7; possible D gene TRBD2, 5 bases. V gave up 3 bases and J gave up 6 bases, with 9 bases separating them. The CDR3 contains 11 residues. Germline loops: CDR1 DFQATT, CDR2 SNEGSKA (reference sequence). CDR3 DNA: TGCAGTGCTAGTTCGGGGTTCGAGCAGTACTTC. Its protein product is CSASSGFEQYF.

This clone was observed a few times. CDR3 residues: CAISGAGRNDEAFF. The CDR3 DNA reads as TGTGCCATCAGTGGGGCGGGGCGGAACGATGAAGCTTTCTTT. The gene calls are TRBV10-3 and TRBJ1-1, with a tentative D call TRBD1 (5 bases). This CDR3 is built from 14 residues. Germline V gives CDR1 ENHRY, CDR2 SYGVKD. Trimming cost V 4 bases and J 7 bases, with 16 bases left between them.

The J gene is TRBJ2-6, the V gene TRBV30; unclear D gene. This CDR3 comprises 15 residues. The V gene lost 1 base and the J gene lost 0 bases, with 7 bases spanning the gap. CDR1 GTSNPN and CDR2 SVGIG come from the germline V gene (reference sequence). DNA for the CDR3: TGTGCCTGGAGTGCCGGGTCCTCTGGGGCCAACGTCCTGACTTTC. Its translation is CAWSAGSSGANVLTF. The entire variable domain, with the rest obtained from reference TRBV30 and TRBJ2-6, is as follows: SQTIHQWPATLVQPVGSPLSLECTVEGTSNPNLYWYRQAAGRGLQLLFYSVGIGQISSEVPQNLSASRPQDRQFILSSKKLLLSDSGFYLCAWSAGSSGANVLTFGAGSRLTVL.

This clone was found a few times. The genes are TRBV6-5 and TRBJ2-5; 10 bases align to TRBD2. The germline gives CDR1 MNHEY, CDR2 SVGAGI. The CDR3 is made up of 14 amino acids. V was pared by 11 bases and J by 7 bases, with 13 bases of the junction left unmatched. The CDR3: CAGRDSGGLGTQYF. The CDR3 DNA is TGTGCCGGGCGTGATAGCGGGGGGCTCGGGACCCAGTACTTC.

The chain carries TRBV28 and TRBJ2-7; D is uncertain. CDR1 MDHEN and CDR2 SYDVKM come from the germline V gene. The ends were cut back, 3 bases at V and 4 bases at J, with 4 bases in the middle. The CDR3 has 11 residues. The CDR3 nucleotides read TGTGCCAGCAGTTTCGCGTACGAGCAGTACTTC. Encoded protein: CASSFAYEQYF.

The chain links TRBV19 to TRBJ2-3, with TRBD1 matching over 9 bases. Germline V CDR1 and CDR2: LNHDA, SQIVND (reference sequence). Unmatched junction bases numbered 3, after V lost 3 bases and J lost 2 bases. The length of the CDR3 is 15 residues. The chain's CDR3 is CASSIRDRDTDTQYF. The CDR3 bases are TGTGCCAGTAGTATTCGGGACAGGGACACAGATACGCAGTATTTT.

This clone was detected once. The J gene is TRBJ1-5, the V gene TRBV4-1; tentative D call: TRBD1 (5 bases). CDR1 is MGHRA and CDR2 is YSYEKL in the germline V gene. The V gene lost 0 bases and the J gene lost 3 bases, with 15 bases spanning the gap. This CDR3 has 17 amino acids. DNA for the CDR3: TGCGCCAGCAGCCAAGACGAAGCACAGGCGGTCAATCAGCCCCAGCATTTT. The encoded protein is CASSQDEAQAVNQPQHF.

This clone was observed once. The chain uses TRBV6-1 and TRBJ2-7; perhaps TRBD1 as D (6 bases). CDR3 length equals 15 residues. Trimming stripped 4 bases from V and 0 bases from J, with 13 bases between. Germline V gene sequence: CDR1 MNHNS, CDR2 SASEGT. As DNA, the CDR3 is TGTGCCAGCAGTGTCAAATCGGACAGCTCCTACGAGCAGTACTTC. It is translated as CASSVKSDSSYEQYF.

J is TRBJ2-5 and V is TRBV5-6; TRBD2 aligns across 11 bases. The CDR3 is 16 amino acids. Germline V gene data show CDR1 as SGHDT and CDR2 as YYEEEE. J gave up 2 bases and V 3 bases, and 6 bases lay outside the gene matches. CDR3 loop: CASSYTWTSGQETQYF. CDR3 DNA sequence: TGTGCCAGCAGCTACACTTGGACTAGCGGGCAAGAGACCCAGTACTTC.

The rearrangement links TRBV9 to TRBJ2-3; 7 bases match TRBD2. Germline V gene lookup returns CDR1 SGDLS and CDR2 YYNGEE. The CDR3 length is 15 residues. J was trimmed by 5 bases and V by 4 bases; bases with no gene match: 10. The CDR3 region is CASSPGGYVVDTQYF. The CDR3 DNA reads TGTGCCAGCAGCCCGGGGGGATACGTAGTAGATACGCAGTATTTT.

This chain connects TRBV6-6 to TRBJ2-7; a possible D gene is TRBD2 (7 bases). The CDR3 loop spans 14 amino acids. Germline assignment: CDR1 MNHNY and CDR2 SVGAGI (reference sequence). Trimming took off 2 bases at V and 2 bases at J, with 10 bases between the two ends. The CDR3 spells CASSYGEGAYEQYF. In nucleotides, the CDR3 is TGTGCCAGCAGTTACGGGGAGGGGGCCTACGAGCAGTACTTC.

This chain connects TRBV9 to TRBJ2-3, with D perhaps TRBD2 (6 bases). Trimming stripped 3 bases from V and 6 bases from J, with 11 bases between. CDR3 length equals 13 residues. Germline CDR1 is SGDLS and CDR2 is YYNGEE. CDR3 nucleotides: TGTGCCAGCAGCGCCGGGGACTGGGATACGCAGTATTTT. Its translation is CASSAGDWDTQYF.

The chain combines TRBV19 with TRBJ2-6; possibly TRBD1 for D (6 bases). CDR3 length: 14 residues. V was pared by 6 bases and J by 0 bases, with 6 bases between. The germline V gene has CDR1 LNHDA and CDR2 SQIVND (reference sequence). The CDR3 region is CASRQGSGANVLTF. The CDR3 DNA is TGTGCCAGTAGACAGGGCTCTGGGGCCAACGTCCTGACTTTC. Full variable domain (rest looked up from reference TRBV19 and TRBJ2-6): DGGITQSPKYLFRKEGQNVTLSCEQNLNHDAMYWYRQDPGQGLRLIYYSQIVNDFQKGDIAEGYSVSREKKESFPLTVTSAQKNPTAFYLCASRQGSGANVLTFGAGSRLTVL.

The chain recombines TRBV4-1 with TRBJ2-2, with 7 bases lining up with TRBD1. Looked up from germline, CDR1 is MGHRA and CDR2 is YSYEKL. V dropped 0 bases and J dropped 2; count of bases not matched to a gene: 3. The CDR3 is 16 residues long. The CDR3 here is CASSQEHRGNTGELFF. The CDR3 DNA is TGCGCCAGCAGCCAAGAGCACAGGGGAAACACCGGGGAGCTGTTTTTT.

This clone has more than one count but fewer than ten. As DNA, the CDR3 is TGTGCCACCACTAGCGGGGTTCAAGAGACCCAGTACTTC. It codes for CATTSGVQETQYF. This chain joins TRBV2 and TRBJ2-5; 10 positions match TRBD2. The V gene end was trimmed by 10 bases and the J gene end by 2 bases; junction bases not matched to a gene: 4. Germline values: CDR1 SNHLY, CDR2 FYNNEI. The CDR3 extends over 13 amino acids. Full variable domain (missing parts from reference TRBV2 and TRBJ2-5): EPEVTQTPSHQVTQMGQEVILRCVPISNHLYFYWYRQILGQKVEFLVSFYNNEISEKSEIFDDQFSVERPDGSNFTLKIRSTKLEDSAMYFCATTSGVQETQYFGPGTRLLVL.

This clone was observed a few times. CDR3 protein: CASRRGGETQYF. The CDR3 DNA is TGTGCCAGCAGGAGGGGGGGCGAGACCCAGTACTTC. This rearrangement joins TRBV2 to TRBJ2-5, with a possible D match to TRBD2 (7 bases). Germline assignment: CDR1 SNHLY and CDR2 FYNNEI. This CDR3 region has 12 residues. With 6 bases removed from V and 5 bases from J, the gap between germline ends came to 10 bases. The full variable domain, rest sourced from reference TRBV2 and TRBJ2-5, is EPEVTQTPSHQVTQMGQEVILRCVPISNHLYFYWYRQILGQKVEFLVSFYNNEISEKSEIFDDQFSVERPDGSNFTLKIRSTKLEDSAMYFCASRRGGETQYFGPGTRLLVL.

This clone has just a few counts. The V gene is TRBV29-1, the J gene TRBJ2-7, with a tentative D call TRBD1 (6 bases). Germline CDR1 reads SQVTM; CDR2 reads ANQGSEA. The CDR3 totals 13 residues. Trimming took 1 base from V and 8 from J, leaving 15 bases between them. CDR3 nucleotides: TGCAGCGTTGAAGCCAACATACAGGGACAGCAGTACTTC. This translates into CSVEANIQGQQYF.

The chain has TRBV2 and TRBJ1-1; D not resolved. The germline gives CDR1 SNHLY, CDR2 FYNNEI. The CDR3 has 13 residues. V was shortened by 4 bases and J by 2 bases, with 8 bases between the two germline ends. This CDR3 is CASSAFKNTEAFF. CDR3 bases: TGTGCCAGCAGTGCTTTTAAAAACACTGAAGCTTTCTTT.

This rearrangement joins TRBV9 to TRBJ2-3; 9 nucleotides agree with TRBD2. Germline-derived CDR1 and CDR2 are SGDLS and YYNGEE. The ends lost 2 bases at V and 0 bases at J; junction bases unmatched: 16. The CDR3 is 20 amino acids. The CDR3 spells CASSVGRAGGRSGSTDTQYF. DNA for the CDR3: TGTGCCAGCAGCGTGGGTAGGGCGGGGGGGCGATCGGGTAGCACAGATACGCAGTATTTT.

V usage is TRBV20-1 and J usage is TRBJ2-5; D is ambiguous. This CDR3 comprises 10 residues. Trimming removed 6 bases at V and 2 bases at J, with 4 bases between. Germline V gene lookup returns CDR1 DFQATT and CDR2 SNEGSKA (reference sequence). The CDR3 DNA sequence: TGCAGTGCCCGGCAAGAGACCCAGTACTTC. Translated: CSARQETQYF.

Comments on this clone: The junction differs from germline at one of its ends, possibly a read error. V usage is TRBV7-9 and J usage is TRBJ2-4; D may be TRBD2 (6 bases). The length of the CDR3 is 13 residues. The germline gives CDR1 SEHNR, CDR2 FQNEAQ (reference sequence). CDR3 amino acids: CASSPGVKNSQYF. In DNA, the CDR3 is TGTGCCAGCAGCCCGGGGGTCAAAAACAGTCAGTACTTC.

V gene TRBV7-8 combines with J gene TRBJ2-7, with 10 bases aligning to TRBD2. The germline CDR1 and CDR2 sequences are SGHVS and FQNEAQ. The CDR3 has 17 residues. With 5 bases clipped from V and 3 bases from J, the junction kept 13 bases outside the gene matches. CDR3 amino acids: CASSPWVAGGPLYEQYF. The CDR3 DNA sequence: TGTGCCAGCAGCCCTTGGGTAGCGGGGGGCCCACTCTACGAGCAGTACTTC.